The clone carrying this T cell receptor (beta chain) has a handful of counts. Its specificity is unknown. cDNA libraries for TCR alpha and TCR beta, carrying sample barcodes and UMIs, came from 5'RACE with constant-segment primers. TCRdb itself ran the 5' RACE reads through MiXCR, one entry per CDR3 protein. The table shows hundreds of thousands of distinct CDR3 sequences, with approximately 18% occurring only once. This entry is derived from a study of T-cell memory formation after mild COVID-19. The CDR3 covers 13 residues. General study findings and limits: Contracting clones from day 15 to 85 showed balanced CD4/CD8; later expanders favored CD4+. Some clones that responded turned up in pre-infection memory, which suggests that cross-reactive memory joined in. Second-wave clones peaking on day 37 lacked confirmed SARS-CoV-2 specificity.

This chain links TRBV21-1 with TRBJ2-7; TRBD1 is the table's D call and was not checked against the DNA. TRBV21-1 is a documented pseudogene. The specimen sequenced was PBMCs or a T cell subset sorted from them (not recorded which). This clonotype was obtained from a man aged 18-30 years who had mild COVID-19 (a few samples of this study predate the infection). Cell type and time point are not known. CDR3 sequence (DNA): TGTGCCAGCAGCAAGGGGACAGCCTACGAGCAGTACGTC. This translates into CASSKGTAYEQYV.